Below are 19 T cell receptor beta chains sequenced from a single sample in a study of T cells after yellow fever vaccination. TCRdb independently ran MiXCR on the 5' RACE reads; one entry per CDR3 protein. The table records some 550,000 distinct CDR3 sequences, about a fifth of them present only once. The specimen was PBMCs, collected 15 days after the yellow fever booster vaccination. These receptors were taken from a man under 40 who received the YFV17D yellow fever vaccine.

The chain carries TRBV12-3 or TRBV12-4 and TRBJ2-2; maybe TRBD1 (6 bases). This CDR3 contains 14 residues. Trimming removed 6 bases from V and 3 bases from J, with 11 bases in between. The CDR3 nucleotides read TGTGCCAGCAGGGGGGCTTTGCACACCGGGGAGCTGTTTTTT. Translation: CASRGALHTGELFF.

This clonotype was observed a few times. The J gene is TRBJ2-7, the V gene TRBV6-1, with D possibly called TRBD1 or TRBD2 (5 bases each). The CDR3 is 14 amino acids. V was clipped by 7 bases and J by 7 bases, with 20 bases between them. Germline CDR1 MNHNS, CDR2 SASEGT. The CDR3 here is CASTLGTNHREQYF. CDR3 DNA: TGTGCCAGCACCCTTGGGACCAACCATCGAGAGCAGTACTTC.

The V gene is TRBV20-1, the J gene TRBJ2-1; D may match TRBD1 or TRBD2 (5 bases each). The V gene lost 6 bases and the J gene lost 5 bases, with 17 bases spanning the gap. The germline gives CDR1 DFQATT, CDR2 SNEGSKA (reference sequence). The CDR3 is 14 residues long. CDR3 amino acids: CSAWDVAGDNEQFF. The CDR3 DNA is TGCAGTGCCTGGGACGTCGCTGGGGACAATGAGCAGTTCTTC.

The chain has TRBV28 and TRBJ2-1, with TRBD2 identical over 13 bases. Germline-derived CDR1 and CDR2 are MDHEN and SYDVKM. CDR3 size: 18 residues. V was pared by 11 bases and J by 1 base, with 14 bases of the junction left unmatched. For the CDR3, the DNA is TGTGCCGCCGGCAGAGGACTAGCGGGAGAGGTGTCCTACAATGAGCAGTTCTTC. Protein sequence: CAAGRGLAGEVSYNEQFF.

This chain uses TRBV28 with TRBJ1-2; D gene ambiguous. The ends were cut back, 2 bases at V and 8 bases at J, with 12 bases in the middle. Germline V lookup: CDR1 MDHEN, CDR2 SYDVKM. This CDR3 contains 13 residues. The CDR3 bases are TGTGCCAGCAGTTTAGAGGCGGCAGAGGGCTACACCTTC. Translation: CASSLEAAEGYTF.

This clonotype was detected a few times. The rearrangement uses TRBV3-1 and TRBJ2-1; TRBD2 matches 7 bases. CDR3 size: 12 residues. Unmatched junction bases numbered 8, after V lost 5 bases and J lost 13 bases. From germline, CDR1 is LGHDT and CDR2 YNNKEL (reference sequence). CDR3 DNA: TGTGCCAGCAGCGCGGCACTAGCGCTCCAGTTCTTC. The encoded protein is CASSAALALQFF.

This clonotype appeared a few times. This chain joins TRBV7-2 and TRBJ2-7, with a tentative D call TRBD2 (6 bases). This CDR3 spans 15 amino acids. Between the trimmed V and J ends, which lost 2 bases and 0 bases, there was a span of 11 bases. Germline V gives CDR1 SGHTA, CDR2 FQGNSA. CDR3 amino acids: CASSLPAGSSYEQYF. CDR3 sequence (DNA): TGTGCCAGCAGCTTACCGGCGGGATCCTCCTACGAGCAGTACTTC.

There are a few counts of this clonotype. CDR3 bases: TGTGCCAGCAGCATCCGGGACAGGGACTACAATGAGCAGTTCTTC. As protein: CASSIRDRDYNEQFF. This rearrangement joins TRBV6-1 to TRBJ2-1; 9 nucleotides agree with TRBD1. This CDR3 contains 15 residues. Germline V gives CDR1 MNHNS, CDR2 SASEGT. The J segment lost 3 bases and the V segment lost 6 bases, leaving 6 bases of the junction unmatched.

This sequence joins TRBV2 and TRBJ2-3; 8 positions agree with TRBD2. This CDR3 spans 15 amino acids. CDR1 is SNHLY and CDR2 is FYNNEI in the germline V gene. The V segment lost 7 bases and the J segment 1 base; nucleotides outside the gene matches: 7. The CDR3 spells CASTLGGGGTDTQYF. In DNA form, the CDR3 reads TGTGCCAGCACCCTCGGGGGGGGGGGCACAGATACGCAGTATTTT.

This clonotype turned up a few times. The V and J genes are TRBV25-1 and TRBJ2-7; 7 nucleotides agree with TRBD1. V lost 5 bases, J lost 3 bases, and 7 bases stayed unmatched. Germline assignment: CDR1 MGHDK and CDR2 SYGVNS. The CDR3 has 14 amino acids. CDR3 protein: CASSKEGAYYEQYF. The CDR3 DNA is TGTGCCAGCAGTAAAGAGGGGGCCTACTACGAGCAGTACTTC.

The genes are TRBV10-3 and TRBJ2-1, with 12 bases aligning to TRBD2. Germline V CDR1 and CDR2: ENHRY, SYGVKD. The CDR3 contains 16 residues. J gave up 5 bases and V 2 bases, and 4 bases lay outside the gene matches. The CDR3: CAISETRTSGNNEQFF. CDR3 in DNA: TGTGCCATCAGTGAGACACGGACTAGCGGGAACAATGAGCAGTTCTTC.

The V gene is TRBV18, the J gene TRBJ2-1; 7 bases match TRBD2. The V and J ends lost 2 bases and 7 bases, in that order; junction bases with no gene match: 8. CDR1 is KGHSH and CDR2 is LQKENI in the germline V gene. CDR3 length: 15 amino acids. As DNA, the CDR3 is TGTGCCAGCTCACCAGTCGCGGGAGCGGGTAATGAGCAGTTCTTC. Translation: CASSPVAGAGNEQFF.

This clonotype was found a few times. The V gene is TRBV7-9, the J gene TRBJ2-6; no firm D call. The V end was cut by 5 bases, the J end by 2 bases, with 7 bases between. Germline V gene lookup returns CDR1 SEHNR and CDR2 FQNEAQ (reference sequence). The CDR3 has 14 amino acids. The DNA for the CDR3 is TGTGCCAGCAGCCGGTCCCCTGGGGCCAACGTCCTGACTTTC. Protein product: CASSRSPGANVLTF. Using reference TRBV7-9 and TRBJ2-6 for the parts outside the CDR3, the full variable domain is DTGVSQNPRHKITKRGQNVTFRCDPISEHNRLYWYRQTLGQGPEFLTYFQNEAQLEKSRLLSDRFSAERPKGSFSTLEIQRTEQGDSAMYLCASSRSPGANVLTFGAGSRLTVL.

V is TRBV27 and J is TRBJ1-6; 9 bases agree with TRBD1. Germline V gene sequence: CDR1 MNHEY, CDR2 SMNVEV (reference sequence). With V trimmed by 8 bases and J by 8 bases, 7 bases remained unmatched. The CDR3 spans 14 residues. The CDR3 bases are TGTGCCAGCGGCCCCGGGACAGGGTATTCACCCCTCCACTTT. It yields the protein CASGPGTGYSPLHF.

The CDR3 here is CASSPAGSGSYEQFF. The CDR3 coding sequence is TGTGCCAGCAGTCCCGCCGGCAGCGGGAGCTATGAGCAGTTCTTC. The V gene is TRBV6-1, the J gene TRBJ2-1; 8 bases are shared with TRBD2. The CDR3 totals 15 residues. J gave up 8 bases and V 5 bases, and 11 bases lay outside the gene matches. In germline, CDR1 is MNHNS, CDR2 SASEGT.

The sample holds a few counts of this clonotype. J is TRBJ2-2 and V is TRBV19, with D perhaps TRBD1 (5 bases). With 6 bases removed from V and 5 bases from J, the gap between germline ends came to 13 bases. This CDR3 spans 14 amino acids. Germline loops: CDR1 LNHDA, CDR2 SQIVND (reference sequence). This CDR3 is CASSATARTGELFF. DNA for the CDR3: TGTGCCAGTAGCGCGACAGCTAGGACCGGGGAGCTGTTTTTT.

This clonotype has a handful of counts. J is TRBJ2-7 and V is TRBV10-2; D gene ambiguous. This CDR3 has 14 amino acids. Trimming removed 3 bases at V and 5 bases at J, with 14 bases between. Germline assignment: CDR1 WSHSY and CDR2 SAAADI. The CDR3 region has the DNA TGCGCCAGCAGTGAAATACGTAGGGTCCACGAGCAGTACTTC. Translation: CASSEIRRVHEQYF.

This clonotype was counted between two and nine times. This chain joins TRBV20-1 and TRBJ2-4; no reliable D call. CDR3 length: 15 residues. Germline-derived CDR1 and CDR2 are DFQATT and SNEGSKA (reference sequence). Trimming took 2 bases from V and 4 from J, leaving 15 bases between them. This CDR3 reads CSARFPLQGKNIQYF. CDR3 nucleotides: TGCAGTGCTAGATTCCCTCTCCAAGGGAAAAACATTCAGTACTTC.

The chain joins TRBV24-1 to TRBJ2-1; TRBD1 might be the D (6 bases). The germline CDR1 and CDR2 sequences are KGHDR and SFDVKD. Trimming cost V 5 bases and J 5 bases, with 6 bases left between them. This CDR3 has 12 amino acids. The CDR3 loop is CATSGTDNEQFF. The CDR3 region has the DNA TGTGCCACCAGTGGGACAGACAATGAGCAGTTCTTC.